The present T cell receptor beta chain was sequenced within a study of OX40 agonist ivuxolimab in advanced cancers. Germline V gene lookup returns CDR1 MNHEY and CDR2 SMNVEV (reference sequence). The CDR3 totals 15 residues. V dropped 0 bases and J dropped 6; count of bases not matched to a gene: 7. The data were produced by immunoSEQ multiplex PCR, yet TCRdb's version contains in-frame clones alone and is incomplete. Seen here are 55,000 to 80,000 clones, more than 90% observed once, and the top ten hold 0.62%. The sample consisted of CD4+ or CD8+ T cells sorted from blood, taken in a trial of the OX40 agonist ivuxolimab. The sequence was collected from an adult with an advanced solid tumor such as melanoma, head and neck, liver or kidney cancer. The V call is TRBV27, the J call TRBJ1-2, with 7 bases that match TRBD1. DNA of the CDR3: TGTGCCAGCAGTTTATCTGTGACAGGGACCGATGGCTACACCTTC. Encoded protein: CASSLSVTGTDGYTF.